In its sample, the clone carrying this T cell receptor (beta chain) was seen many times. Its antigen is as yet unknown. It was the library that attached unique molecular identifiers to individual cDNA molecules. TCRdb fed the RACE reads into MiXCR, producing one record per CDR3 protein. Of about 360,000 distinct CDR3 sequences detected, approximately 5% appear once; the ten largest clones hold 2% to 2.5%. The data derive from a study of human T cells and chemical hapten exposure. Study details: Patients received weekly diphenylcyclopropenone doses to the scalp throughout the approximately 23-week study.

V lost 1 base, J lost 6 bases, and 3 bases stayed unmatched. CDR3 size: 14 residues. Germline lookup yields CDR1 SGHTA and CDR2 FQGNSA. General observations from the study: The presence of alopecia in the donors means their immune response may differ from healthy people's.

As to time point: patch test 1, 2 weeks after DPC sensitization. Described treatment: therapeutic diphenylcyclopropenone sensitization with weekly scalp DPC. The V and J genes are TRBV7-2 and TRBJ2-7; 10 positions match TRBD2. This material consisted of whole blood, taken in connection with sensitization to the hapten diphenylcyclopropenone (DPC). The clonotype originates from a woman between 50 and 59 years old with alopecia areata. Some clones in this sample may be carry-over from other donors' samples. CDR3 nucleotides: TGTGCCAGCAGCTTAGGGCTAGCGGGAGTCGAGCAGTACTTC. It is translated as CASSLGLAGVEQYF.